These 15 T cell receptor beta chains share one sample of origin, sequenced in a study of OX40 agonist ivuxolimab in advanced cancers. Using immunoSEQ multiplex PCR, the repertoire was profiled, and TCRdb retains in-frame clones only, with some absent. The sample lists tens of thousands of clones; approximately 92% were seen once. The material was CD4+ or CD8+ T cells sorted from blood, obtained in a trial of the OX40 agonist ivuxolimab. These receptors came from an adult with an advanced solid tumor such as melanoma, head and neck, liver or kidney cancer.

The chain uses TRBV10-3 and TRBJ1-1; no clear D gene. This CDR3 is 16 amino acids long. Germline CDR1 reads ENHRY; CDR2 reads SYGVKD. V was clipped by 0 bases and J by 4 bases, with 15 bases between them. Here the CDR3 reads CAISESSTLFSTEAFF. The CDR3 nucleotides read TGTGCCATCAGTGAGTCGAGCACCCTTTTTAGCACTGAAGCTTTCTTT.

This clone was detected only once. The chain carries TRBV11-3 and TRBJ1-2; D is unclear. The germline V gene has CDR1 SGHNT and CDR2 YENEEA. The CDR3 runs to 13 residues. V lost 5 bases and J lost 4, with 11 bases in between. The DNA for the CDR3 is TGTGCCAGCAGCCCCCGAAGGACCTATGGCTACACCTTC. Protein product: CASSPRRTYGYTF.

The rearrangement joins TRBV4-3 to TRBJ2-5; possible D gene TRBD1, 6 bases. The CDR3 loop spans 15 amino acids. The V and J ends lost 0 bases and 5 bases respectively, with 13 bases between them. Germline V gives CDR1 LGHNA, CDR2 YSLEER. The CDR3 coding sequence is TGCGCCAGCAGCCAAGAATCTAACAGGGTTGAGACCCAGTACTTC. This translates into CASSQESNRVETQYF.

The chain carries TRBV10-2 and TRBJ2-2; D is undetermined. CDR1 and CDR2 from the germline V gene are WSHSY and SAAADI. The CDR3 runs 12 residues. V was cut by 7 bases and J by 5 bases, with 8 bases left in between. The CDR3 nucleotides read TGCGCCAGCACTAGGTTGACCGGGGAGCTGTTTTTT. Amino acid sequence: CASTRLTGELFF.

The rearrangement joins TRBV7-6 to TRBJ2-2, with TRBD1 matching 7 bases. Germline values: CDR1 SGHVS, CDR2 FNYEAQ. The CDR3 covers 14 residues. V trimming: 5 bases; J trimming: 2 bases; junction bases outside the gene matches: 2. The CDR3 DNA follows: TGTGCCAGCAGCGGGACAGACAACACCGGGGAGCTGTTTTTT. This gives the protein CASSGTDNTGELFF.

In DNA form, the CDR3 reads TGTGCCAGCTCACCGGGACGCCTTAATCAGCCCCAGCATTTT. Residues: CASSPGRLNQPQHF. The rearrangement joins TRBV18 to TRBJ1-5, with D tentatively TRBD1 (5 bases). The CDR3 length is 14 residues. CDR1 and CDR2 from the germline V gene are KGHSH and LQKENI. V lost 3 bases, J lost 4 bases, and 10 bases lay in between.

The rearrangement uses TRBV7-6 and TRBJ2-7; D tentatively reads TRBD1 or TRBD2 (6 bases each). CDR1 is SGHVS, CDR2 FNYEAQ, per germline. The CDR3 loop spans 15 amino acids. Trimming stripped 4 bases from V and 4 bases from J, with 17 bases between. This CDR3 is CASSYPGARGYEQYF. CDR3 sequence (DNA): TGTGCCAGCAGCTACCCAGGGGCCCGGGGGTACGAGCAGTACTTC.

The V call is TRBV6-1, the J call TRBJ1-3, with 8 bases matching TRBD1. The CDR3 runs 15 residues. CDR1 MNHNS and CDR2 SASEGT come from the germline V gene. J was trimmed by 1 base and V by 6 bases; bases with no gene match: 5. Here the CDR3 DNA reads TGTGCCAGCAGCAACAGGGGGGGGTCTGGAAACACCATATATTTT. The encoded protein is CASSNRGGSGNTIYF.

This clone was observed a few times. The V call is TRBV7-8, the J call TRBJ2-1, with TRBD1 matching 8 bases. J lost 9 bases, V lost 5 bases, and 9 bases had no gene match. Germline V gene data show CDR1 as SGHVS and CDR2 as FQNEAQ. The CDR3 consists of 14 residues. The chain's CDR3 is CASSRRGLALEQFF. CDR3 DNA sequence: TGTGCCAGCAGCCGCAGGGGGCTAGCACTTGAGCAGTTCTTC.

The J gene is TRBJ1-2, the V gene TRBV5-1, with a possible D match to TRBD1 (5 bases). CDR3 length equals 14 residues. Germline V gene lookup returns CDR1 SGHRS and CDR2 YFSETQ. The germline V and J ends were trimmed by 2 bases and 3 bases, with 11 bases remaining between them. The CDR3 DNA sequence: TGCGCCAGCAGCTTCGGGACTAGGGACTATGGCTACACCTTC. Translation: CASSFGTRDYGYTF.

This chain uses TRBV19 with TRBJ1-2; 10 nucleotides agree with TRBD1. J lost 4 bases, V lost 4 bases, and 12 bases had no gene match. CDR3 length equals 17 residues. Germline CDR1 is LNHDA and CDR2 is SQIVND (reference sequence). CDR3 sequence: CASSTVGQGSSLYGYTF. The CDR3 DNA reads TGTGCCAGTAGTACAGTGGGACAGGGGTCCTCCCTCTATGGCTACACCTTC.

This chain connects TRBV7-9 to TRBJ2-1; 10 positions match TRBD2. This CDR3 contains 17 residues. After removal of 5 bases from V and 4 bases from J, the junction contained 11 bases not matched to a gene. The germline gives CDR1 SEHNR, CDR2 FQNEAQ (reference sequence). The CDR3 sequence: CASSRAPGLAAYNEQFF. CDR3 DNA sequence: TGTGCCAGCAGCCGAGCCCCTGGACTAGCGGCATACAATGAGCAGTTCTTC.

This clone appeared a single time. The chain has TRBV5-3 and TRBJ1-1; 10 positions agree with TRBD1. TRBV5-3 is identified as an open reading frame with a role that is uncertain. The length of the CDR3 is 18 residues. Trimming took 4 bases from V and 1 from J; bases not matched to a gene: 13. In DNA, the CDR3 is TGTGCCAGAAGCACGCGGACAGGGGGGAGGACCAAGAACACTGAAGCTTTCTTT. This translates into CARSTRTGGRTKNTEAFF.

The chain recombines TRBV11-2 with TRBJ1-3; D not resolved. Germline V gives CDR1 SGHAT, CDR2 FQNNGV. This CDR3 has 16 residues. V was cut by 4 bases and J by 0 bases, with 13 bases left in between. CDR3 nucleotides: TGTGCCAGCAGCTCCATGAAGGTCCTCTCTGGAAACACCATATATTTT. Protein: CASSSMKVLSGNTIYF.

This rearrangement joins TRBV5-1 to TRBJ2-2; 7 bases agree with TRBD1. With 0 bases clipped from V and 7 bases from J, the junction kept 9 bases outside the gene matches. The CDR3 totals 16 residues. The germline V gene encodes CDR1 SGHRS and CDR2 YFSETQ. CDR3 in DNA: TGCGCCAGCAGCTTGGAGAGAGGACAGGCGAGCGGGGAGCTGTTTTTT. The encoded protein is CASSLERGQASGELFF.